These 27 T cell receptor beta chains originate from one sample sequenced in a study of technical replicates of blood from a handful of donors. TCRdb keeps only in-frame clones here, not all; method: immunoSEQ multiplex PCR. The table lists some 82,000 clones, 90% to 95% of them singletons, with under 0.5% in the top ten. Sequencing was performed on T cells isolated from PBMCs. The source of these receptors is a human donor in good health.

CDR3 sequence (DNA): TGTGCCAGCTCCATGACCGGGACAGGGAGGTATGGCTACACCTTC. Its translation: CASSMTGTGRYGYTF. The chain carries TRBV6-5 and TRBJ1-2; 9 bases map to TRBD1. This CDR3 has 15 amino acids. CDR1 and CDR2 from the germline V gene are MNHEY and SVGAGI. Trimming cost V 8 bases and J 5 bases; bases outside gene matches: 12.

This chain joins TRBV5-3 and TRBJ1-2; D is ambiguous. TRBV5-3 is designated an ORF whose function remains uncertain. CDR3 length equals 14 residues. V was shortened by 0 bases and J by 8 bases, with 14 bases between the two germline ends. The CDR3, as DNA: TGTGCCAGAAGCTTGGGACTCTTCCCGGGGGGCTACACCTTC. Encoded protein: CARSLGLFPGGYTF.

The gene calls are TRBV7-8 and TRBJ2-5, with TRBD2 matching over 7 bases. The germline gives CDR1 SGHVS, CDR2 FQNEAQ. The CDR3 has 14 amino acids. Trimming took 3 bases from V and 2 from J; bases not matched to a gene: 3. The CDR3 sequence: CASSLGGNQETQYF. The DNA of the CDR3 is TGTGCCAGCAGCTTGGGAGGGAATCAAGAGACCCAGTACTTC.

This rearrangement joins TRBV10-2 to TRBJ1-4; the match to TRBD1 covers 9 bases. V shed 4 bases and J 7 bases; nucleotides not matched to a gene: 7. CDR1 is WSHSY, CDR2 SAAADI, per germline. The CDR3 totals 15 residues. Here the CDR3 DNA reads TGCGCCAGCAGTGGGGCGGGACAGGGATTTGAAAAACTGTTTTTT. Translation: CASSGAGQGFEKLFF.

The V call is TRBV2, the J call TRBJ1-1, with TRBD1 identical over 9 bases. This CDR3 has 13 amino acids. CDR1 and CDR2 (germline): SNHLY, FYNNEI. V gave up 5 bases and J gave up 11 bases; unmatched junction bases: 9. DNA of the CDR3: TGTGCCAGCAGTCTCGCCGGGACAGGGCGGGCTTTCTTT. Translated: CASSLAGTGRAFF.

This chain links TRBV28 with TRBJ2-1; TRBD2 matches 11 bases. CDR1 and CDR2 from the germline V gene are MDHEN and SYDVKM. This CDR3 has 14 residues. V lost 8 bases, J lost 6 bases, and 6 bases stayed unmatched. The CDR3 nucleotides read TGTGCCAGCTTGAGACTAGCGGGGTTCAATGAGCAGTTCTTC. Translating it yields CASLRLAGFNEQFF. The complete variable domain, with remaining parts taken from reference TRBV28 and TRBJ2-1, reads DVKVTQSSRYLVKRTGEKVFLECVQDMDHENMFWYRQDPGLGLRLIYFSYDVKMKEKGDIPEGYSVSREKKERFSLILESASTNQTSMYLCASLRLAGFNEQFFGPGTRLTVL.

The J gene is TRBJ2-2, the V gene TRBV4-3, with a weak D call TRBD2 (6 bases). Germline loops: CDR1 LGHNA, CDR2 YSLEER. The CDR3 loop spans 16 amino acids. V lost 4 bases, J lost 1 base, and 13 bases lay in between. This CDR3 reads CASSRLPGLNTGELFF. The CDR3, as DNA: TGCGCCAGCAGCCGACTCCCGGGACTGAACACCGGGGAGCTGTTTTTT.

This chain connects TRBV4-1 to TRBJ1-5; 10 bases are shared with TRBD1. Germline CDR1 reads MGHRA; CDR2 reads YSYEKL. The V gene end was trimmed by 3 bases and the J gene end by 6 bases; junction bases not matched to a gene: 17. The CDR3 has 19 residues. In DNA, the CDR3 is TGCGCCAGCAGCCAGAATATGGACAGGGGGTTATTATTTTCTCAGCCCCAGCATTTT. This sequence encodes CASSQNMDRGLLFSQPQHF.

This chain joins TRBV7-2 and TRBJ1-5; D gene unclear. Germline V gene lookup returns CDR1 SGHTA and CDR2 FQGNSA. The CDR3 spans 13 residues. Trimming stripped 1 base from V and 11 bases from J, with 12 bases between. CDR3 DNA sequence: TGTGCCAGCAGCTTAGAGCCCCCGAAAACCCAGCATTTT. This gives the protein CASSLEPPKTQHF.

The V gene is TRBV5-6, the J gene TRBJ2-1, with no clear D. With 3 bases removed from V and 12 bases from J, the gap between germline ends came to 16 bases. The CDR3 is 13 amino acids. The V gene's germline CDR1 is SGHDT and CDR2 YYEEEE. The CDR3: CASSSYNVVMQFF. The CDR3 nucleotides are TGTGCCAGCAGCTCATACAACGTCGTCATGCAGTTCTTC.

CDR3 coding DNA: TGTGCCAGCAGCTTGGCGGGTAGGAACGGTGGCAATGAGCAGTTCTTC. Translated: CASSLAGRNGGNEQFF. This chain joins TRBV5-4 and TRBJ2-1; D is unclear. The length of the CDR3 is 16 residues. Deletions cut 0 bases from V and 6 bases from J, with 16 bases between. Germline V CDR1 and CDR2: SGHNT, YYREEE (reference sequence).

The chain uses TRBV27 and TRBJ1-5, with unresolved D. V was trimmed by 1 base and J by 1 base, leaving 17 bases between them. The length of the CDR3 is 18 residues. Germline lookup yields CDR1 MNHEY and CDR2 SMNVEV (reference sequence). For the CDR3, the DNA is TGTGCCAGCAGTTTATATCCACGGGAGAGAGAGAGCAATCAGCCCCAGCATTTT. Protein product: CASSLYPRERESNQPQHF.

This clone was recorded only once. V and J are TRBV29-1 and TRBJ2-1, with 10 bases identical to TRBD2. V lost 6 bases and J lost 7; bases outside the gene matches: 6. This CDR3 spans 13 amino acids. Germline loops: CDR1 SQVTM, CDR2 ANQGSEA. CDR3 sequence: CSVLAGVLNEQFF. The CDR3 coding sequence is TGCAGCGTGCTAGCGGGAGTCTTAAATGAGCAGTTCTTC.

The chain uses TRBV5-1 and TRBJ1-2, with a possible D match to TRBD1 (5 bases). Germline V gives CDR1 SGHRS, CDR2 YFSETQ. This CDR3 spans 16 amino acids. V was shortened by 0 bases and J by 2 bases, with 14 bases between the two germline ends. The CDR3 DNA sequence: TGCGCCAGCAGCTTGGTAGAGGACAATTTCAACTATGGCTACACCTTC. It yields the protein CASSLVEDNFNYGYTF.

This clone was detected once. The rearrangement uses TRBV6-5 and TRBJ2-7; TRBD1 agrees at 8 bases. The J segment lost 2 bases and the V segment lost 0 bases, leaving 6 bases of the junction unmatched. The germline V gene encodes CDR1 MNHEY and CDR2 SVGAGI. The length of the CDR3 is 16 residues. The CDR3 nucleotides read TGTGCCAGCAGTTACTCCGGGACAGGTAGCCCCTACGAGCAGTACTTC. Its protein product is CASSYSGTGSPYEQYF.

The chain recombines TRBV7-9 with TRBJ2-5; possibly TRBD1 for D (5 bases). V was clipped by 3 bases and J by 4 bases, with 12 bases between them. The germline V gene has CDR1 SEHNR and CDR2 FQNEAQ (reference sequence). There are 14 residues in the CDR3. CDR3 nucleotide sequence: TGTGCCAGCAGCTTCGCAGGGCTGGCAGAGACCCAGTACTTC. Protein: CASSFAGLAETQYF.

Here the CDR3 reads CASRTASTDTQYF. CDR3 sequence (DNA): TGTGCCAGCAGGACAGCCAGCACAGATACGCAGTATTTT. V and J are TRBV7-2 and TRBJ2-3; D perhaps matches TRBD1 (5 bases). Germline V gives CDR1 SGHTA, CDR2 FQGNSA. The length of the CDR3 is 13 residues. Trimming pared 6 bases from V and 0 bases from J, leaving 7 bases between.

CDR3 amino acids: CASSLEGNYEQYF. CDR3 in DNA: TGTGCCAGCAGCTTAGAGGGGAACTACGAGCAGTACTTC. The rearrangement joins TRBV7-2 to TRBJ2-5; the D gene is possibly TRBD1 (5 bases). The last part of the DNA fits TRBJ2-7 better; the J call may be wrong. The CDR3 sequence is 13 residues long. Germline V lookup: CDR1 SGHTA, CDR2 FQGNSA.

The genes are TRBV28 and TRBJ2-7; TRBD2 matches 13 bases. The CDR3 has 15 amino acids. CDR1 MDHEN and CDR2 SYDVKM come from the germline V gene. The J segment lost 4 bases and the V segment lost 5 bases, leaving 5 bases of the junction unmatched. The CDR3 protein is CASSLLAGGPYEQYF. DNA for the CDR3: TGTGCCAGCAGTCTACTAGCGGGAGGGCCTTACGAGCAGTACTTC.

The chain uses TRBV4-2 and TRBJ2-1, with 8 bases that match TRBD2. The CDR3 has 15 residues. V lost 1 base and J lost 6; bases outside the gene matches: 5. Germline V gene sequence: CDR1 LGHNA, CDR2 YNFKEQ. The CDR3 reads CASSQGYGLANEQFF. The CDR3 DNA reads TGTGCCAGCAGCCAAGGCTACGGACTAGCCAATGAGCAGTTCTTC.

The chain has TRBV9 and TRBJ2-7; 9 bases fit TRBD1. The CDR3 loop spans 15 amino acids. CDR1 and CDR2 (germline): SGDLS, YYNGEE. The V and J ends lost 0 bases and 0 bases, in that order; junction bases with no gene match: 1. The CDR3 bases are TGTGCCAGCAGCGTAGGGGGACAGGGCTCCTACGAGCAGTACTTC. This sequence encodes CASSVGGQGSYEQYF.

The chain couples TRBV5-6 to TRBJ1-2, with 8 bases identical to TRBD1. There are 14 residues in the CDR3. V lost 3 bases and J lost 7; bases outside the gene matches: 8. Germline CDR1 reads SGHDT; CDR2 reads YYEEEE. The chain's CDR3 is CASSSVQGGSGYTF. The CDR3 region has the DNA TGTGCCAGCAGCTCTGTACAGGGGGGAAGTGGCTACACCTTC.

The chain joins TRBV20-1 to TRBJ2-7; D gene unclear. There are 11 residues in the CDR3. The germline gives CDR1 DFQATT, CDR2 SNEGSKA (reference sequence). V lost 3 bases to trimming and J lost 2 bases, with 5 bases between them. Written as DNA, the CDR3 is TGCAGTGCTAGTCCCACCTACGAGCAGTACTTC. Protein product: CSASPTYEQYF.

The rearrangement joins TRBV29-1 to TRBJ2-1, with 12 positions matching TRBD2. This CDR3 has 17 amino acids. Germline V CDR1 and CDR2: SQVTM, ANQGSEA. V shed 3 bases and J 9 bases; nucleotides not matched to a gene: 15. The CDR3 DNA follows: TGCAGCGTTGATCCGCGACTAGCGGGAGATCGTACGCGTGAGCAGTTCTTC. This translates into CSVDPRLAGDRTREQFF.

This chain connects TRBV27 to TRBJ2-7; 8 bases agree with TRBD1. The V and J ends lost 6 bases and 5 bases, in that order; junction bases with no gene match: 9. Germline V lookup: CDR1 MNHEY, CDR2 SMNVEV (reference sequence). CDR3 length equals 14 residues. The CDR3 DNA follows: TGTGCCAGCAGGCCGACAGGGGCCTTGAACGAGCAGTACTTC. This sequence encodes CASRPTGALNEQYF.

The chain is built from TRBV9 and TRBJ2-1, with TRBD2 matching over 7 bases. This CDR3 contains 15 residues. V dropped 0 bases and J dropped 1; count of bases not matched to a gene: 1. CDR1 and CDR2 from the germline V gene are SGDLS and YYNGEE. CDR3 in amino acids: CASSVEGLSYNEQFF. In nucleotides, the CDR3 is TGTGCCAGCAGCGTAGAGGGACTATCCTACAATGAGCAGTTCTTC.

V usage is TRBV29-1 and J usage is TRBJ2-2; 11 bases fit TRBD1. Germline V gene data show CDR1 as SQVTM and CDR2 as ANQGSEA. The CDR3 is 16 residues long. With 3 bases clipped from V and 4 bases from J, the junction kept 7 bases outside the gene matches. Written as DNA, the CDR3 is TGCAGCGTTGACGGGACAGGGGGAATGGGCACCGGGGAGCTGTTTTTT. It specifies CSVDGTGGMGTGELFF.